Listed below are T cell receptor beta chains from one sample, sequenced in a study of blood T cell repertoires in COVID-19. Profiling relied on immunoSEQ multiplex PCR, and the TCRdb table lists in-frame clones only, not all of them. The top ten clones hold roughly 6% of a sample with about 200,000 clones, roughly 75% of them seen once. The sample was peripheral blood. These receptors were collected from a woman between 65 and 79 years old with acute or convalescent COVID-19. Each CDR3 is given with its conserved first and last residue. D genes are given only for firm matches. Not every row has a clone size; where given, it reads once, few, many or a size class.

V gene	D gene	J gene	clone size	CDR3 DNA	CDR3 protein
TRBV7-8	-	TRBJ2-7	-	TGTGCCAGCAGCCAAAGCAGGGGGGCCTACGAGCAGTACTTC	CASSQSRGAYEQYF
TRBV15	TRBD1	TRBJ2-5	-	TGTGCCACCAGCAGATATACCGGGACAGGGGAAGAGACCCAGTACTTC	CATSRYTGTGEETQYF
TRBV29-1	TRBD1	TRBJ1-1	many	TGCAGCTCTCGGACAGGGGCCACTGAAGCTTTCTTT	CSSRTGATEAFF
TRBV29-1	TRBD2	TRBJ2-5	-	TGCAGCGTTTGGACTAGGGAAGAGACCCAGTACTTC	CSVWTREETQYF
TRBV7-6	TRBD2	TRBJ2-7	-	TGTGCCAGCAGCTCCGGGTCTATAGCGGGAGGGGACGAGCAGTACTTC	CASSSGSIAGGDEQYF
TRBV27	-	TRBJ2-3	-	TGTGCCAGCAGTTTGAACCCACAGGGCAATACGCAGTATTTT	CASSLNPQGNTQYF
TRBV6-5	-	TRBJ1-1	once	TGTGCCAGCTACCGGCAGGTGAACACTGAAGCTTTCTTT	CASYRQVNTEAFF
TRBV6-6	TRBD1	TRBJ2-2	few	TGTGCCAGCAGCGATACAGGGGGCTACACCGGGGAGCTGTTTTTT	CASSDTGGYTGELFF
TRBV29-1	-	TRBJ2-1	-	TGCAGCCCGAACCCGCAGGGTTCCTACAATGAGCAGTTCTTC	CSPNPQGSYNEQFF
TRBV7-8	-	TRBJ1-2	-	TGTGCCAGCAGCTGGGGGAGGAATGGCTACACCTTC	CASSWGRNGYTF
TRBV18	TRBD1	TRBJ2-5	once	TGTGCCAGCTCACCGACAGGGGAGACCCAGTACTTC	CASSPTGETQYF
TRBV28	TRBD2	TRBJ2-7	-	TGTGCCAGCAGTTTAGCGGGAGGTTCCTACGAGCAGTACTTC	CASSLAGGSYEQYF
TRBV29-1	TRBD2	TRBJ2-2	few	TGCAGCGTTCATCCTAGCGGGAGGAACACCGGGGAGCTGTTTTTT	CSVHPSGRNTGELFF
TRBV7-6	TRBD2	TRBJ2-2	-	TGTGCCAGCAGCGCATCTAGCGGGAGATCCGGGGAGCTGTTTTTT	CASSASSGRSGELFF
TRBV6-1	TRBD2	TRBJ2-3	few	TGTGCCAGCAGTCAAGGTTGGGGGACTACCACAGATACGCAGTATTTT	CASSQGWGTTTDTQYF
TRBV2	-	TRBJ2-2	-	TGTGCCAGCACCCCCGACTACGCCGGGGAGCTGTTTTTT	CASTPDYAGELFF
TRBV5-6	-	TRBJ2-7	many	TGTGCCAGCAGCCCCTGGACTCTCTCCTACGAGCAGTACTTC	CASSPWTLSYEQYF
TRBV28	TRBD2	TRBJ2-5	-	TGTGCCAGCAGCTTGGGACTAGCGGGCCAGTACTTC	CASSLGLAGQYF
TRBV6-2/TRBV6-3	TRBD2	TRBJ2-3	-	TGTGCCAGCAGTTACGCGGGAGGCACAGATACGCAGTATTTT	CASSYAGGTDTQYF
TRBV18	TRBD2	TRBJ2-1	once	TGTGCCAGCTCGCTACTAGCGGGAGCCTACAATGAGCAGTTCTTC	CASSLLAGAYNEQFF
TRBV27	TRBD2	TRBJ2-1	-	TGTGCCAGCAGTCCTATGACTAGCCTTAGCTCCTACAATGAGCAGTTCTTC	CASSPMTSLSSYNEQFF
TRBV3-1/TRBV3-2	TRBD2	TRBJ2-1	-	TGTGCCAGCAGCCAAGATCCGGTGGGACTAGCGGGAGGTTTTGAGCAGTTCTTC	CASSQDPVGLAGGFEQFF
TRBV15	-	TRBJ2-5	once	TGTGCCACCAGCAGAGACAGGAAAGATCAAGAGACCCAGTACTTC	CATSRDRKDQETQYF
TRBV28	-	TRBJ2-6	-	TGTGCCAGCAGCGAGGGGGTTGGGGCCAACGTCCTGACTTTC	CASSEGVGANVLTF
TRBV28	-	TRBJ2-1	few	TGTGCCAGCGCCGTGGGGTCTAGCCGAAATGAGCAGTTCTTC	CASAVGSSRNEQFF
TRBV7-9	TRBD2	TRBJ2-5	-	TGTGCCAGCAGCCAGTGGGCTAGCGGGAGGCGGGAGACCCAGTACTTC	CASSQWASGRRETQYF
TRBV15	-	TRBJ1-3	-	TGTGCCACCAGCCGGGGAAACACCATATATTTT	CATSRGNTIYF
TRBV7-2	-	TRBJ2-2	-	TGTGCCAGCAGCCCGGACCCAGGGGTCTCCGGGGAGCTGTTTTTT	CASSPDPGVSGELFF
TRBV28	TRBD1	TRBJ1-1	-	TGTGCCAGCAGGTTCGCAGGGGGACAGGGCACTGAAGCTTTCTTT	CASRFAGGQGTEAFF
TRBV28	TRBD2	TRBJ2-7	-	TGTGCCAGCCTTTCCCCAGACGGGAGGGCCCGGGGCTACGAGCAGTACTTC	CASLSPDGRARGYEQYF
TRBV5-1	-	TRBJ1-1	-	TGCGCCAGCAGCTTGTCAGGGGCAGGAATGAACACTGAAGCTTTCTTT	CASSLSGAGMNTEAFF
TRBV7-9	TRBD2	TRBJ2-5	-	TGTGCCAGCAGCTCCGGGACTAGCGGGAGTGAGACCCAGTACTTC	CASSSGTSGSETQYF
TRBV10-3	TRBD2	TRBJ2-5	-	TGTGCCATCAGTGAGTCTGGCGGGAGGGCCCAAGAGACCCAGTACTTC	CAISESGGRAQETQYF
TRBV5-1	-	TRBJ1-3	-	TGCGCCAGCAGCATAGTCGGGTCTCAGGGCTCTGGAAACACCATATATTTT	CASSIVGSQGSGNTIYF
TRBV12-3/TRBV12-4	-	TRBJ2-5	-	TGTGCCAGCAGTTTACTTATCCAAGAGACCCAGTACTTC	CASSLLIQETQYF
TRBV20-1	TRBD2	TRBJ2-5	-	TGCAGTGCTAGTGGACTAGCGGGAGACGAGACCCAGTACTTC	CSASGLAGDETQYF
TRBV29-1	-	TRBJ2-7	once	TGCAGCGTTCGGTGGGCGTACGAGCAGTACTTC	CSVRWAYEQYF
TRBV18	TRBD2	TRBJ2-2	-	TGTGCCAGCTCTCCCCGACTAGCTGCGAACACCGGGGAGCTGTTTTTT	CASSPRLAANTGELFF
TRBV3-1/TRBV3-2	-	TRBJ2-7	few	TGTGCCAGCAGCCAAGAGGGCGCCTACGAGCAGTACTTC	CASSQEGAYEQYF
TRBV2	TRBD2	TRBJ2-3	-	TGTGCCAGCCTAGCGGGAGGCACAGATACGCAGTATTTT	CASLAGGTDTQYF
TRBV2	TRBD2	TRBJ2-1	-	TGTGCCAGCAGCCGCCGACTAGCGGGAGATGTTGAGCAGTTCTTC	CASSRRLAGDVEQFF
TRBV7-3	-	TRBJ2-1	-	TGTGCCAGCAGCTTACGGGCGGGGTTAAATGAGCAGTTCTTC	CASSLRAGLNEQFF
TRBV5-4	-	TRBJ2-2	-	TGTGCCAGCAGCTTGCAATCCGGGGCGAACACCGGGGAGCTGTTTTTT	CASSLQSGANTGELFF
TRBV5-1	TRBD2	TRBJ2-1	-	TGCGCCAGCAGCTTGGCCGGGTTAGCGGGATACAATGAGCAGTTCTTC	CASSLAGLAGYNEQFF
TRBV28	-	TRBJ2-1	-	TGTGCCAGCAGTTTGAGGGGGGGTACCTACAATGAGCAGTTCTTC	CASSLRGGTYNEQFF
TRBV6-1	TRBD2	TRBJ2-5	-	TGTGCCAGCAGTGAAGAAAAAGGGACTAGCGGGAGTTACACCAGGAGAGAGACCCAGTACTTC	CASSEEKGTSGSYTRRETQYF
TRBV27	TRBD1	TRBJ1-1	-	TGTGCCAGCAGTTGGCGAGCGGGGACAGGCAACACTGAAGCTTTCTTT	CASSWRAGTGNTEAFF
TRBV28	TRBD1	TRBJ1-5	-	TGTGCCAGCAGACCGGACAGGGGGCGAATTCAGCCCCAGCATTTT	CASRPDRGRIQPQHF
TRBV27	-	TRBJ1-4	-	TGTGCCAGCAGTAGTCCGGGACGGAGGGGTGAAAAACTGTTTTTT	CASSSPGRRGEKLFF
TRBV5-4	-	TRBJ2-2	-	TGTGCCAGCAGCTTAACCAGGGAAGTAACCGGGGAGCTGTTTTTT	CASSLTREVTGELFF